A single T cell receptor (beta chain) is shown here with its context. These data come from a study of blood T cell repertoires in COVID-19. The repertoire was sequenced with immunoSEQ multiplex PCR; TCRdb's copy has only in-frame clones and lacks some. This table has approximately 160,000 clones, roughly nine tenths appearing once. Germline V gene lookup returns CDR1 MGHRA and CDR2 YSYEKL. The CDR3 consists of 15 residues. V dropped 3 bases and J dropped 8; count of bases not matched to a gene: 12. This receptor was identified in a woman in her seventies with acute or convalescent COVID-19. Sequencing was done on a sample of peripheral blood. The chain joins TRBV4-1 to TRBJ1-2; 7 nucleotides line up with TRBD1. The CDR3 DNA reads TGCGCCAGCAGCCAGCAATTCGACAGGGTTGAAGGCTACACCTTC. Translating it yields CASSQQFDRVEGYTF.